The clone carrying this T cell receptor beta chain was seen a handful of times. This specimen belongs to a study of cytomegalovirus exposure and HLA in healthy donors. This CDR3 is 11 amino acids long. V was cut by 4 bases and J by 8 bases, with 9 bases left in between. Germline CDR1 and CDR2: SQVTM and ANQGSEA. 60 Vbeta and 13 Jbeta primers were used in PCR. Sequenced by immunoSEQ multiplex PCR; TCRdb stores in-frame clones only, minus some. Among some 87,000 clones listed, around 77% were seen once. This sequence joins TRBV29-1 and TRBJ2-1; D may be TRBD1 (5 bases). The source material was PBMCs. The receptor was derived from a woman aged 40 to 49 in good health and CMV-seropositive. The CDR3 DNA follows: TGCAGCGTTGGGACATGGGATGAGCAGTTCTTC. Protein: CSVGTWDEQFF.